This T cell receptor (beta chain) is from a study of cytomegalovirus exposure and HLA in healthy donors. Study context: Within an early data release were around 87 million unique TCRs drawn from HLA-typed donors.

The CDR3 totals 16 residues. Trimming cost V 5 bases and J 1 base, with 14 bases left between them. Germline CDR1 SGHTA, CDR2 FQGNSA. For this clone: The target antigen is unknown.

The study ran its PCR with 60 Vbeta and 13 Jbeta primers. TCRdb's table, derived via immunoSEQ multiplex PCR, lists solely in-frame clones and lacks some. Of more than 20,000 clones listed, around 77% were seen once; the top ten hold around 7.4%. The study, taken as a whole, reports: Later on, a genetic analysis was performed. It linked a missense variant in DCLRE1C with V- and J-gene trimming of TCR beta. Later work showed greater clonal expansion in HLA-associated TCR beta chains than in equally common others.

The chain carries TRBV7-2 and TRBJ2-2; D may be TRBD2 (6 bases). The TCR comes from a man between 60 and 75 years old in good health and CMV-seronegative. The material sequenced was PBMCs. CDR3 amino acids: CASSPQTSRNTGELFF. For the CDR3, the DNA is TGTGCCAGCAGCCCCCAGACTAGTAGGAACACCGGGGAGCTGTTTTTT.